Below are 9 T cell receptor beta chains sequenced from a single sample in a study of human thymus T cells. Generated by immunoSEQ multiplex PCR, the TCRdb table keeps only in-frame clones and is missing some. The repertoire holds 70,000 to 75,000 clones, with about 95% as singletons. Thymic resections from corrective heart surgery supplied the tissue. What was sequenced was thymus tissue. These receptor sequences come from a girl in the first two years of life with a congenital heart defect but otherwise immunologically healthy.

The rearrangement joins TRBV2 to TRBJ2-3; D is unclear. Trimming cost V 3 bases and J 4 bases, with 14 bases left between them. The CDR3 length is 15 residues. Germline lookup yields CDR1 SNHLY and CDR2 FYNNEI. The CDR3, as DNA: TGTGCCAGCAGTGACAGTTGGATGGACCCAGATACGCAGTATTTT. It encodes CASSDSWMDPDTQYF.

The chain carries TRBV18 and TRBJ2-7, with 10 bases lining up with TRBD2. This CDR3 is 15 amino acids long. Germline V gene data show CDR1 as KGHSH and CDR2 as LQKENI. With V trimmed by 3 bases and J by 4 bases, 6 bases remained unmatched. CDR3 in DNA: TGTGCCAGCTCACCGGGACCGGGACTAGCGTACGAGCAGTACTTC. Translation gives CASSPGPGLAYEQYF.

The rearrangement uses TRBV7-6 and TRBJ2-7; TRBD2 matches 9 bases. With 5 bases clipped from V and 0 bases from J, the junction kept 8 bases outside the gene matches. CDR1 is SGHVS and CDR2 is FNYEAQ in the germline V gene. This CDR3 contains 16 residues. The CDR3 loop is CASSPTTSGNSYEQYF. CDR3 nucleotide sequence: TGTGCCAGCAGCCCTACGACTAGCGGCAACTCCTACGAGCAGTACTTC.

The gene calls are TRBV9 and TRBJ2-1; D unresolved. V was trimmed by 3 bases and J by 6 bases, leaving 13 bases between them. The CDR3 covers 14 residues. Germline CDR1 SGDLS, CDR2 YYNGEE. The CDR3 here is CASSGNQKVNEQFF. The CDR3 DNA sequence: TGTGCCAGCAGCGGAAATCAGAAGGTCAATGAGCAGTTCTTC.

The J gene is TRBJ2-3, the V gene TRBV10-3; 8 bases agree with TRBD2. The germline V gene has CDR1 ENHRY and CDR2 SYGVKD. CDR3 size: 17 residues. V shed 2 bases and J 2 bases; nucleotides not matched to a gene: 9. The CDR3 is CAISEIGLAGHTDTQYF. In DNA, the CDR3 is TGTGCCATCAGTGAGATTGGGCTAGCGGGTCACACAGATACGCAGTATTTT.

The chain carries TRBV5-1 and TRBJ1-3; 9 positions match TRBD1. The CDR3 has 15 amino acids. Germline CDR1 and CDR2: SGHRS and YFSETQ. V trimming: 3 bases; J trimming: 8 bases; junction bases outside the gene matches: 9. CDR3 DNA sequence: TGCGCCAGCAGCTCGAGTCCCGGGACAGGGTACACCATATATTTT. Amino acids: CASSSSPGTGYTIYF.

This chain connects TRBV6-4 to TRBJ2-1, with 10 bases fitting TRBD2. V dropped 4 bases and J dropped 4; count of bases not matched to a gene: 7. The CDR3 covers 16 residues. CDR1 and CDR2 (germline): MRHNA, SNTAGT. CDR3 nucleotides: TGTGCCAGCAGTGTAACGACTAGCGGGCTTTACAATGAGCAGTTCTTC. It specifies CASSVTTSGLYNEQFF.

The chain recombines TRBV4-1 with TRBJ2-1; D is undetermined. Trimming took 0 bases from V and 6 from J, leaving 15 bases between them. CDR1 and CDR2 (germline): MGHRA, YSYEKL. The CDR3 covers 16 residues. The CDR3 DNA reads as TGCGCCAGCAGCCAAGAGAACCACGTTGACGGCAATGAGCAGTTCTTC. It is translated as CASSQENHVDGNEQFF.

The rearrangement joins TRBV14 to TRBJ1-2, with D unresolved. The germline V gene has CDR1 SGHDN and CDR2 FVKESK. The CDR3 is 16 residues long. The V end was cut by 2 bases, the J end by 5 bases, with 18 bases between. This chain's CDR3 is CASSQLGRETTYGYTF. Here the CDR3 DNA reads TGTGCCAGCAGCCAACTTGGACGGGAGACGACTTATGGCTACACCTTC.